The sequence of this T cell receptor (beta chain) was determined in a study of blood T cell repertoires in COVID-19. The length of the CDR3 is 14 residues. In germline, CDR1 is SNHLY, CDR2 FYNNEI. Trimming left V 2 bases short and J 2 bases short, with 9 bases between. As handled by the study authors: Nucleated cell counts were estimated from reference gene primer amplification. Assay: immunoSEQ multiplex PCR; the TCRdb copy retains only in-frame clones and omits some. Clone size and the V and J calls come from that table; the DNA yielded D and trimming. The profile covers hundreds of thousands of clones, with 87% appearing a single time and roughly 2.6% taken by the ten largest.

The sample comprised PBMCs or T cells enriched from blood (not recorded which). This TCR derives from a woman under 40 with acute COVID-19. This chain uses TRBV2 with TRBJ2-5, with D possibly TRBD1 on 6 matching bases. The CDR3 bases are TGTGCCAGCAGTGAACCCGGACAGCAAGAGACCCAGTACTTC. Protein: CASSEPGQQETQYF.